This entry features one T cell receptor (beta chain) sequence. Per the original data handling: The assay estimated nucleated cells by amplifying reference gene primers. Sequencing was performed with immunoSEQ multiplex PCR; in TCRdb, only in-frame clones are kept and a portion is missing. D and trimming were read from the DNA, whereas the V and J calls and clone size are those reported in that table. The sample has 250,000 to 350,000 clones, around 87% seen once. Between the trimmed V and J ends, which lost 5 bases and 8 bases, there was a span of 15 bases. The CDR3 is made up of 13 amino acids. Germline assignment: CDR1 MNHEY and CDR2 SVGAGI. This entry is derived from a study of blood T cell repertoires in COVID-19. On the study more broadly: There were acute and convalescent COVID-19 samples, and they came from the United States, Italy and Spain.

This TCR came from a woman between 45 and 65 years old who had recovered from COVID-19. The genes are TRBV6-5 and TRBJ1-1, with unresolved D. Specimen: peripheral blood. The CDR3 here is CASSLGGAIEAFF. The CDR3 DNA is TGTGCCAGCAGTCTTGGTGGAGCCATAGAAGCTTTCTTT.